This T cell receptor beta chain derives from a study of metastatic and nonmetastatic thyroid tumors. Overall study findings and caveats: Benign nodules were reported to have significantly lower TCR beta diversity than malignant thyroid tumors, in blood and tumor.

The CDR3 covers 17 residues. The V gene lost 11 bases and the J gene lost 0 bases, with 22 bases spanning the gap. The germline CDR1 and CDR2 sequences are KGHDR and SFDVKD. With regard to this clone: What it binds is unknown.

Patients were all untreated before their thyroid surgery. Authors' data handling: CDR3 was compared across clinicopathological groups, and the resulting differences were used to build a distant-metastasis classifier for papillary thyroid cancer. MiXCR re-clonotyped the PCR reads for TCRdb. V and J calls and clone size were set by TCRdb, not the authors. Here the sample spans 7,500 to 10,000 clones, 25% to 30% being singletons. The clonotype comes from a female donor with papillary thyroid cancer or a benign thyroid nodule (not recorded which). Some clones in this sample may be carry-over from other donors' samples. The sequenced material came from adjacent normal tissue. This chain connects TRBV24-1 to TRBJ1-5; weak D call: TRBD1 (5 bases). The CDR3 nucleotides read TGTGCCAGCGGAACTCCTATGGACACCTCTAGCAATCAGCCCCAGCATTTT. Amino acid sequence: CASGTPMDTSSNQPQHF.